Sequencing of this T cell receptor beta chain was carried out in a study of T-cell memory formation after mild COVID-19. Germline V gives CDR1 MGHRA, CDR2 YSYEKL. The CDR3 spans 18 residues. J was trimmed by 2 bases and V by 1 base; bases with no gene match: 7. From the 5' RACE reads, TCRdb called clonotypes with MiXCR, one entry per CDR3 protein. The sample records 35,000 to 50,000 distinct CDR3 sequences, over 6.5% being singletons. The sequenced sample was PBMCs or a T cell subset sorted from them (not recorded which). The chain has TRBV4-1 and TRBJ2-6; TRBD1 matches 8 bases. This receptor was identified in an adult who had mild COVID-19 (a few samples of this study predate the infection). Cell type and time point are not known. The CDR3 region is CASSQVGQGIAGANVLTF. The CDR3 DNA sequence: TGCGCCAGCAGCCAAGTAGGACAGGGCATTGCTGGGGCCAACGTCCTGACTTTC.